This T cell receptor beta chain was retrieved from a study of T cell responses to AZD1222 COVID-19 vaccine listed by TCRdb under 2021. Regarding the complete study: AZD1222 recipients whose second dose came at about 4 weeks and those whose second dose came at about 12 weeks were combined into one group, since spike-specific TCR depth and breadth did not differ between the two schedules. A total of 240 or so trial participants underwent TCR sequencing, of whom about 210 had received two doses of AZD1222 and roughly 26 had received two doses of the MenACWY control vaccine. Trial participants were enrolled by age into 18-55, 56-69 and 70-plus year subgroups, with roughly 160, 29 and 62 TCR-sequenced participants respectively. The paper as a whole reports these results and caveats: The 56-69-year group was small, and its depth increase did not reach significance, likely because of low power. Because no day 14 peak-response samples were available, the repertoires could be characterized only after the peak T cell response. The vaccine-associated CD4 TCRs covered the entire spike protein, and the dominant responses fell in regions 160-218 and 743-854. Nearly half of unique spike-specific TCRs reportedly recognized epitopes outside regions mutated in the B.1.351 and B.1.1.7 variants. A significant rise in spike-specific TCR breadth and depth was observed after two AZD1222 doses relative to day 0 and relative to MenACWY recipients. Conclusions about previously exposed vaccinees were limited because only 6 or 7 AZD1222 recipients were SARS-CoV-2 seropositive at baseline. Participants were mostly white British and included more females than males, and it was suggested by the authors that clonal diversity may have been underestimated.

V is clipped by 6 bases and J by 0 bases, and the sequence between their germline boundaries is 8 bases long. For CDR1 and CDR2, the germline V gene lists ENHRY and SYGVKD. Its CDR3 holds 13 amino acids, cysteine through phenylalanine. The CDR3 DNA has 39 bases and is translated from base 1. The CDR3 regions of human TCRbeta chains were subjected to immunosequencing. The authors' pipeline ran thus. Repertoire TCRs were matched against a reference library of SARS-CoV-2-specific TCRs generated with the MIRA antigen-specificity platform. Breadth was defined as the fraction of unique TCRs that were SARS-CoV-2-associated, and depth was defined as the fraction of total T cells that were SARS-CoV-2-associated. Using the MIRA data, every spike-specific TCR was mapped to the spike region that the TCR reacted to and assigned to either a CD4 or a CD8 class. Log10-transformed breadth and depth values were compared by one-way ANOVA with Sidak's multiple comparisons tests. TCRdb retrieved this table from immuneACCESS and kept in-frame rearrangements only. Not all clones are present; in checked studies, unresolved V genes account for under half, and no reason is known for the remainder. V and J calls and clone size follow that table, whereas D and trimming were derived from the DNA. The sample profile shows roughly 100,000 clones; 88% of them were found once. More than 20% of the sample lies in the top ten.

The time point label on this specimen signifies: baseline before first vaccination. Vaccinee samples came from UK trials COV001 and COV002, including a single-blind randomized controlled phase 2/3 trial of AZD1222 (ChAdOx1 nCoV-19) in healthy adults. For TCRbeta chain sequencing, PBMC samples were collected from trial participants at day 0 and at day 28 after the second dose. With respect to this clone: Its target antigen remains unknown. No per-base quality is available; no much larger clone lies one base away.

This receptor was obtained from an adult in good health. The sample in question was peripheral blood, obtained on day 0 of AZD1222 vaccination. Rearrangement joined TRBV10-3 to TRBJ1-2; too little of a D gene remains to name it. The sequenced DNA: TGTGCCATCAGCCCCACCGCTAACTATGGCTACACCTTC. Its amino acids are CAISPTANYGYTF.